The 14 T cell receptor beta chains presented below share a single source sample, sequenced in a study of long-term antiretroviral therapy in people with HIV. Running of the v3.0 immunoSEQ assay took place at survey level. Measured with immunoSEQ multiplex PCR; TCRdb has only the in-frame clones, and not every one. The table records approximately 35,000 clones, approximately 97% of them present only once. Sequences were derived from unsorted PBMCs, sampled 6.9 years after starting antiretroviral therapy. These receptors all stem from a man aged 30 to 45 with HIV.

CDR3 loop: CASSLVAASGNTIYF. In nucleotides, the CDR3 is TGTGCCAGCAGTTTGGTAGCGGCCTCTGGAAACACCATATATTTT. The chain couples TRBV28 to TRBJ1-3, with D hard to call. V lost 3 bases, J lost 0 bases, and 9 bases lay in between. CDR3 size: 15 residues. Per the germline V gene, CDR1 is MDHEN and CDR2 is SYDVKM.

The J gene is TRBJ2-5, the V gene TRBV2, with TRBD1 matching 8 bases. The germline gives CDR1 SNHLY, CDR2 FYNNEI. With 3 bases clipped from V and 4 bases from J, the junction kept 4 bases outside the gene matches. The CDR3 is made up of 14 amino acids. DNA for the CDR3: TGTGCCAGCAGTGACGACAGGGGAAGAGAGACCCAGTACTTC. It encodes CASSDDRGRETQYF.

The J gene is TRBJ2-1, the V gene TRBV6-6; D is possibly TRBD2 (5 bases). CDR3 length: 15 amino acids. Germline V gene lookup returns CDR1 MNHNY and CDR2 SVGAGI (reference sequence). The germline V and J ends were trimmed by 7 bases and 7 bases, with 20 bases remaining between them. The chain's CDR3 is CASTHLAGGLNEQFF. DNA of the CDR3: TGTGCCAGCACCCACCTCGCGGGCGGGTTGAATGAGCAGTTCTTC.

The chain carries TRBV6-6 and TRBJ1-1; no clear D gene. Germline CDR1 is MNHNY and CDR2 is SVGAGI (reference sequence). There are 15 residues in the CDR3. Between the trimmed V and J ends, which lost 0 bases and 3 bases, there was a span of 11 bases. The CDR3 bases are TGTGCCAGCAGTTACTCATCGGGGTTGGACACTGAAGCTTTCTTT. Its protein product is CASSYSSGLDTEAFF.

The chain uses TRBV9 and TRBJ2-6; D may be TRBD1 or TRBD2 (6 bases each). The CDR3 contains 16 residues. The V end lost 4 bases, the J end lost 0 bases, and 11 bases lay between the germline ends. Germline V lookup: CDR1 SGDLS, CDR2 YYNGEE. The CDR3 coding sequence is TGTGCCAGCAGCAGGGGGGCCCTCTCTGGGGCCAACGTCCTGACTTTC. Translating it yields CASSRGALSGANVLTF. Drawing the rest from reference TRBV9 and TRBJ2-6, the complete variable domain is DSGVTQTPKHLITATGQRVTLRCSPRSGDLSVYWYQQSLDQGLQFLIQYYNGEERAKGNILERFSAQQFPDLHSELNLSSLELGDSALYFCASSRGALSGANVLTFGAGSRLTVL.

The V call is TRBV29-1, the J call TRBJ2-5; no clear D. The V end lost 5 bases, the J end lost 4 bases, and 5 bases lay between the germline ends. This CDR3 spans 10 amino acids. Germline-derived CDR1 and CDR2 are SQVTM and ANQGSEA. The CDR3 spells CSVKIETQYF. CDR3 bases: TGCAGCGTTAAGATAGAGACCCAGTACTTC.

This chain joins TRBV9 and TRBJ2-3; TRBD2 agrees at 10 bases. CDR3 length equals 15 residues. CDR1 and CDR2 from the germline V gene are SGDLS and YYNGEE. The V and J ends lost 4 bases and 2 bases, in that order; junction bases with no gene match: 4. The CDR3, as DNA: TGTGCCAGCAGCCCTAGCGGGAGTGACACAGATACGCAGTATTTT. Protein product: CASSPSGSDTDTQYF.

The chain has TRBV5-8 and TRBJ2-1; D unresolved. This CDR3 spans 16 amino acids. CDR1 and CDR2 from the germline V gene are SGHTS and YDEGEE. Trimming took off 0 bases at V and 0 bases at J, with 10 bases between the two ends. The CDR3 is CASSLGILSSYNEQFF. The CDR3 nucleotides read TGTGCCAGCAGCTTGGGGATCCTTAGCTCCTACAATGAGCAGTTCTTC.

V and J are TRBV28 and TRBJ1-2; D remains unclear. Germline V gene data show CDR1 as MDHEN and CDR2 as SYDVKM. The CDR3 length is 15 residues. V was clipped by 0 bases and J by 0 bases, with 8 bases between them. The CDR3 sequence: CASSLWDPANYGYTF. In nucleotides, the CDR3 is TGTGCCAGCAGTTTATGGGACCCTGCTAACTATGGCTACACCTTC.

V is TRBV25-1 and J is TRBJ2-7, with 9 bases matching TRBD1. The V segment lost 4 bases and the J segment 4 bases; nucleotides outside the gene matches: 14. The CDR3 runs to 17 residues. Per germline, CDR1 MGHDK and CDR2 SYGVNS. The CDR3 is CASSVPDRGLLFYEQYF. CDR3 sequence (DNA): TGTGCCAGCAGTGTCCCGGACAGGGGACTACTTTTTTACGAGCAGTACTTC.

The chain employs TRBV29-1 and TRBJ1-2; no definite D call. V gave up 4 bases and J gave up 4 bases, with 10 bases separating them. The CDR3 extends over 12 amino acids. Germline CDR1 reads SQVTM; CDR2 reads ANQGSEA. CDR3 in DNA: TGCAGCGTTGTTAACAGCCGCTATGGCTACACCTTC. Translated: CSVVNSRYGYTF. The whole variable domain, remainder taken from reference TRBV29-1 and TRBJ1-2, is SAVISQKPSRDICQRGTSLTIQCQVDSQVTMMFWYRQQPGQSLTLIATANQGSEATYESGFVIDKFPISRPNLTFSTLTVSNMSPEDSSIYLCSVVNSRYGYTFGSGTRLTVV.

The chain recombines TRBV7-9 with TRBJ2-7; 9 bases align to TRBD1. The CDR3 sequence is 19 residues long. With 5 bases clipped from V and 3 bases from J, the junction kept 20 bases outside the gene matches. Germline lookup yields CDR1 SEHNR and CDR2 FQNEAQ (reference sequence). CDR3 DNA: TGTGCCAGCAGCCGATCAATTCGTTCGCGGACAGGGGAATACTACGAGCAGTACTTC. Its translation: CASSRSIRSRTGEYYEQYF.

The chain uses TRBV5-1 and TRBJ1-3, with D uncertain. Trimming removed 4 bases from V and 0 bases from J, with 2 bases in between. CDR3 size: 12 residues. In germline, CDR1 is SGHRS, CDR2 YFSETQ. This chain's CDR3 is CASSISGNTIYF. The CDR3 bases are TGCGCCAGCAGCATCTCTGGAAACACCATATATTTT.

The chain carries TRBV6-5 and TRBJ2-1, with 7 bases aligning to TRBD1. CDR1 and CDR2 from the germline V gene are MNHEY and SVGAGI. J gave up 5 bases and V 4 bases, and 2 bases lay outside the gene matches. This CDR3 is built from 13 residues. Here the CDR3 DNA reads TGTGCCAGCAGTTGGACAGGACACAATGAGCAGTTCTTC. It specifies CASSWTGHNEQFF.